The 31 T cell receptor beta chains below come from one sample, sequenced in a study of CD8 T cells in ankylosing spondylitis. TCRdb processed the 5' RACE reads anew with MiXCR; each CDR3 protein has one entry. The sample consists of around 42,000 distinct CDR3 sequences, 2.7% of them appearing once. The sequencing input was blood, either unsorted or a sorted T cell fraction (not recorded which). All receptors come from a male donor with ankylosing spondylitis or in good health (not recorded which).

In this sample, this clonotype turned up many times. The chain is built from TRBV9 and TRBJ2-1; D is unresolved. This CDR3 has 14 residues. Looked up from germline, CDR1 is SGDLS and CDR2 is YYNGEE. V lost 0 bases and J 10 bases, leaving 14 bases between the germline ends. CDR3 sequence: CASSVGQGPQEQFF. In DNA, the CDR3 is TGTGCCAGCAGCGTAGGTCAAGGGCCGCAGGAGCAGTTCTTC.

This clonotype was recorded many times. The genes are TRBV9 and TRBJ1-2; D unclear. Trimming cost V 4 bases and J 3 bases, with 13 bases left between them. Looked up from germline, CDR1 is SGDLS and CDR2 is YYNGEE. The CDR3 is 14 amino acids. CDR3 sequence (DNA): TGTGCCAGCAGCATCTCGACCCTGGACTATGGCTACACCTTC. Protein product: CASSISTLDYGYTF.

This clonotype was seen ten or more times. The chain combines TRBV9 with TRBJ2-3; D assignment may be TRBD1 or TRBD2 (6 bases each). CDR1 and CDR2 from the germline V gene are SGDLS and YYNGEE. Trimming cost V 1 base and J 5 bases, with 20 bases left between them. The CDR3 sequence is 17 residues long. The chain's CDR3 is CASSVFPGGHALDTQYF. In DNA, the CDR3 is TGTGCCAGCAGCGTATTCCCCGGGGGCCACGCACTAGATACGCAGTATTTT.

This clonotype was seen at least ten times. The chain uses TRBV9 and TRBJ1-6; TRBD1 matches at 8 bases. Germline CDR1 reads SGDLS; CDR2 reads YYNGEE. With 3 bases clipped from V and 8 bases from J, the junction kept 4 bases outside the gene matches. There are 14 residues in the CDR3. The CDR3 region is CASSGGQGYSPLHF. The CDR3 bases are TGTGCCAGCAGCGGTGGACAGGGTTATTCACCCCTCCACTTT. Based on the CDR3 plus reference TRBV9 and TRBJ1-6, the full variable domain is DSGVTQTPKHLITATGQRVTLRCSPRSGDLSVYWYQQSLDQGLQFLIQYYNGEERAKGNILERFSAQQFPDLHSELNLSSLELGDSALYFCASSGGQGYSPLHFGNGTRLTVT.

This clonotype counts as medium-sized. The rearrangement links TRBV9 to TRBJ1-3, with 8 bases aligning to TRBD1. V was clipped by 3 bases and J by 0 bases; unmatched bases: 8. The CDR3 totals 17 residues. Germline CDR1 SGDLS, CDR2 YYNGEE. CDR3 region: CASSGGQDLYSGNTIYF. The CDR3 nucleotides read TGTGCCAGCAGCGGGGGACAGGATTTATACTCTGGAAACACCATATATTTT.

This clonotype occurred many times. The chain uses TRBV9 and TRBJ2-1; 7 bases fit TRBD2. V shed 0 bases and J 9 bases; nucleotides not matched to a gene: 6. The CDR3 length is 14 residues. Per the germline V gene, CDR1 is SGDLS and CDR2 is YYNGEE. The CDR3 DNA follows: TGTGCCAGCAGCGTAGGCGGGGGTGGTACTGAGCAGTTCTTC. Amino acid sequence: CASSVGGGGTEQFF.

CDR3 residues: CASSVSVGGQEQFF. For the CDR3, the DNA is TGTGCCAGCAGCGTCAGTGTGGGAGGTCAGGAGCAGTTCTTC. The chain carries TRBV9 and TRBJ2-1; TRBD2 is a possible D gene (6 bases). V was cut by 2 bases and J by 10 bases, with 16 bases left in between. CDR3 length: 14 amino acids. In germline, CDR1 is SGDLS, CDR2 YYNGEE.

This clonotype was detected many times. The rearrangement links TRBV9 to TRBJ2-7; TRBD2 aligns across 10 bases. This CDR3 contains 16 residues. Germline CDR1 SGDLS, CDR2 YYNGEE. V lost 3 bases to trimming and J lost 0 bases; unmatched junction nucleotides: 6. The CDR3 is CASSAVGTSVSYEQYF. CDR3 coding DNA: TGTGCCAGCAGCGCCGTCGGGACTAGCGTCTCCTACGAGCAGTACTTC.

The table lists this clonotype with many counts. The chain has TRBV9 and TRBJ1-2; D is unresolved. In germline, CDR1 is SGDLS, CDR2 YYNGEE. V was cut by 2 bases and J by 7 bases, with 15 bases left in between. The CDR3 spans 14 residues. CDR3 DNA: TGTGCCAGCAGCGTCGGGTTTCGGGGTGGTGGCTACACCTTC. Residues: CASSVGFRGGGYTF.

This clonotype was detected ten times or more. The CDR3 is CASSVAGGIYEQYF. CDR3 DNA: TGTGCCAGCAGCGTAGCTGGGGGCATCTACGAGCAGTACTTC. V and J are TRBV9 and TRBJ2-7; D possibly corresponds to TRBD1 (6 bases). Trimming pared 0 bases from V and 3 bases from J, leaving 10 bases between. This CDR3 contains 14 residues. CDR1 is SGDLS and CDR2 is YYNGEE in the germline V gene.

This clonotype was found many times. The chain couples TRBV9 to TRBJ2-1, with a weak D call TRBD2 (6 bases). The length of the CDR3 is 18 residues. CDR1 and CDR2 from the germline V gene are SGDLS and YYNGEE. V lost 4 bases and J 1 base, leaving 21 bases between the germline ends. CDR3 sequence: CASSLGGTHLESYNEQFF. In DNA form, the CDR3 reads TGTGCCAGCAGCCTGGGCGGGACCCACTTAGAATCCTACAATGAGCAGTTCTTC.

This clonotype was detected only a few times. This chain connects TRBV9 to TRBJ2-3, with D maybe TRBD2 (6 bases). This CDR3 is built from 14 residues. The V end was cut by 0 bases, the J end by 4 bases, with 9 bases between. The V gene's germline CDR1 is SGDLS and CDR2 YYNGEE. This chain's CDR3 is CASSVAGVADTQYF. As DNA, the CDR3 is TGTGCCAGCAGCGTAGCGGGAGTCGCAGATACGCAGTATTTT.

This clonotype was detected many times. This chain links TRBV9 with TRBJ2-1; tentative D call: TRBD1 (5 bases). CDR1 is SGDLS and CDR2 is YYNGEE in the germline V gene. Between the trimmed V and J ends, which lost 0 bases and 7 bases, there was a span of 17 bases. The CDR3 has 16 residues. DNA of the CDR3: TGTGCCAGCAGCGTAGAAGAGAACAGGATAAAAAATGAGCAGTTCTTC. The encoded protein is CASSVEENRIKNEQFF. The whole variable domain, remainder taken from reference TRBV9 and TRBJ2-1, is DSGVTQTPKHLITATGQRVTLRCSPRSGDLSVYWYQQSLDQGLQFLIQYYNGEERAKGNILERFSAQQFPDLHSELNLSSLELGDSALYFCASSVEENRIKNEQFFGPGTRLTVL.

There are many counts of this clonotype. The rearrangement joins TRBV9 to TRBJ2-1; 8 bases are shared with TRBD2. Trimming at V came to 0 bases and at J to 7 bases, leaving 15 bases not matched to a gene. The CDR3 totals 18 residues. The germline gives CDR1 SGDLS, CDR2 YYNGEE. The CDR3 DNA reads TGTGCCAGCAGCGTAGGCCCCTTAGCGGGACTCTATGGAAATGAGCAGTTCTTC. As protein: CASSVGPLAGLYGNEQFF. Full variable domain (rest looked up from reference TRBV9 and TRBJ2-1): DSGVTQTPKHLITATGQRVTLRCSPRSGDLSVYWYQQSLDQGLQFLIQYYNGEERAKGNILERFSAQQFPDLHSELNLSSLELGDSALYFCASSVGPLAGLYGNEQFFGPGTRLTVL.

This clonotype was counted ten times or more. V usage is TRBV9 and J usage is TRBJ2-2, with unresolved D. The CDR3 loop spans 15 amino acids. Trimming cost V 0 bases and J 0 bases, with 6 bases left between them. CDR1 is SGDLS and CDR2 is YYNGEE in the germline V gene. The DNA of the CDR3 is TGTGCCAGCAGCGTAGAGAATACGAACACCGGGGAGCTGTTTTTT. Protein sequence: CASSVENTNTGELFF.

This clonotype was seen at least ten times. The rearrangement links TRBV9 to TRBJ1-6, with D uncertain. Germline CDR1 reads SGDLS; CDR2 reads YYNGEE. The V end was cut by 0 bases, the J end by 7 bases, with 11 bases between. The CDR3 contains 15 residues. The CDR3 region has the DNA TGTGCCAGCAGCGTAGGGCACGTGGGCAATTCACCCCTCCACTTT. Its protein is CASSVGHVGNSPLHF.

This clonotype was counted many times. The chain joins TRBV9 to TRBJ2-7; D is tentatively TRBD1 or TRBD2 (5 bases each). The CDR3 contains 14 residues. Trimming cost V 0 bases and J 6 bases, with 13 bases left between them. CDR1 is SGDLS, CDR2 YYNGEE, per germline. This CDR3 is CASSVGDGIGEQYF. The CDR3 DNA sequence: TGTGCCAGCAGCGTAGGGGACGGGATAGGCGAGCAGTACTTC.

This clonotype was recorded at least ten times. The rearrangement joins TRBV9 to TRBJ2-5; 7 bases are a match to TRBD1. CDR1 and CDR2 (germline): SGDLS, YYNGEE. The ends lost 3 bases at V and 2 bases at J; junction bases unmatched: 7. This CDR3 has 15 amino acids. The CDR3 nucleotides are TGTGCCAGCAGCGCCCCCGGGACAGTACAAGAGACCCAGTACTTC. It encodes CASSAPGTVQETQYF.

The chain recombines TRBV9 with TRBJ2-4; 8 bases fit TRBD2. The germline CDR1 and CDR2 sequences are SGDLS and YYNGEE. V trimming: 3 bases; J trimming: 0 bases; junction bases outside the gene matches: 5. The CDR3 length is 16 residues. The CDR3 here is CASSASSGLAKNIQYF. In DNA form, the CDR3 reads TGTGCCAGCAGCGCCTCTAGCGGGCTAGCCAAAAACATTCAGTACTTC.

In this sample, this clonotype turned up many times. The chain joins TRBV9 to TRBJ2-2; TRBD1 might be the D (5 bases). Germline V gene lookup returns CDR1 SGDLS and CDR2 YYNGEE. Trimming took 6 bases from V and 1 from J, leaving 16 bases between them. This CDR3 is built from 16 residues. DNA for the CDR3: TGTGCCAGCACCTCCCCAGGGAAGATGAACACCGGGGAGCTGTTTTTT. Residues: CASTSPGKMNTGELFF.

Ten or more counts support this clonotype. This rearrangement joins TRBV9 to TRBJ1-2; D possibly corresponds to TRBD1 (6 bases). This CDR3 comprises 13 residues. Trimming took 4 bases from V and 6 from J, leaving 13 bases between them. Germline-derived CDR1 and CDR2 are SGDLS and YYNGEE. The CDR3 here is CASSPGEVHGYTF. Written as DNA, the CDR3 is TGTGCCAGCAGCCCAGGGGAGGTCCATGGCTACACCTTC.

This clonotype was detected many times. This CDR3 is CASSATGFPGQPQHF. The DNA of the CDR3 is TGTGCCAGCAGCGCCACAGGGTTCCCTGGGCAGCCCCAGCATTTT. This rearrangement joins TRBV9 to TRBJ1-5; TRBD1 might be the D (6 bases). The germline gives CDR1 SGDLS, CDR2 YYNGEE. Trimming took off 3 bases at V and 7 bases at J, with 17 bases between the two ends. The CDR3 runs 15 residues.

This clonotype was recorded many times. The chain has TRBV9 and TRBJ2-3; 7 bases align to TRBD2. The germline V gene has CDR1 SGDLS and CDR2 YYNGEE. The junction had 10 bases not matched to a gene; V was cut back by 4 bases and J by 2 bases. The CDR3 contains 16 residues. This CDR3 reads CASSPTTSLYTDTQYF. In nucleotides, the CDR3 is TGTGCCAGCAGCCCTACGACTAGCCTCTACACAGATACGCAGTATTTT.

This clonotype was counted at least ten times. This sequence joins TRBV9 and TRBJ2-1; 9 bases align to TRBD2. This CDR3 spans 15 amino acids. Per germline, CDR1 SGDLS and CDR2 YYNGEE. J lost 9 bases, V lost 1 base, and 8 bases had no gene match. CDR3 protein: CASSVTLAGEGEQFF. The CDR3 region has the DNA TGTGCCAGCAGCGTAACATTAGCGGGAGAAGGTGAGCAGTTCTTC.

This clonotype was seen at least ten times. The rearrangement links TRBV9 to TRBJ2-5; D gene unclear. The germline gives CDR1 SGDLS, CDR2 YYNGEE. The V end was cut by 0 bases, the J end by 4 bases, with 10 bases between. This CDR3 spans 14 amino acids. As DNA, the CDR3 is TGTGCCAGCAGCGTAGCTACGAGAGGAGAGACCCAGTACTTC. Translating gives CASSVATRGETQYF.

This clonotype came up many times. The chain is built from TRBV9 and TRBJ1-6; 7 bases are a match to TRBD1. The CDR3 length is 15 residues. Germline assignment: CDR1 SGDLS and CDR2 YYNGEE. V shed 3 bases and J 5 bases; nucleotides not matched to a gene: 5. The CDR3 reads CASSASGQHNSPLHF. CDR3 sequence (DNA): TGTGCCAGCAGCGCATCGGGACAGCATAATTCACCCCTCCACTTT.

This clonotype was seen a few times. The chain uses TRBV9 and TRBJ2-2, with D perhaps matching TRBD2 (6 bases). The V and J ends lost 0 bases and 0 bases respectively, with 9 bases between them. The length of the CDR3 is 16 residues. The germline V gene encodes CDR1 SGDLS and CDR2 YYNGEE. The CDR3 nucleotides read TGTGCCAGCAGCGTAGGGGGAGGCACGAACACCGGGGAGCTGTTTTTT. Translated: CASSVGGGTNTGELFF.

This clonotype was counted ten times or more. The genes are TRBV9 and TRBJ2-3; 10 nucleotides align to TRBD2. The CDR3 consists of 17 residues. Germline lookup yields CDR1 SGDLS and CDR2 YYNGEE. The J segment lost 0 bases and the V segment lost 2 bases, leaving 6 bases of the junction unmatched. The CDR3 is CASSVGLAGDSTDTQYF. In nucleotides, the CDR3 is TGTGCCAGCAGCGTTGGTCTAGCGGGAGACAGCACAGATACGCAGTATTTT.

There are many counts of this clonotype. This chain uses TRBV5-1 with TRBJ1-5, with TRBD1 matching 7 bases. Trimming removed 0 bases from V and 4 bases from J; junction bases left unmatched: 7. Germline lookup yields CDR1 SGHRS and CDR2 YFSETQ. The CDR3 covers 16 residues. CDR3 loop: CASSLAGQSRNQPQHF. CDR3 nucleotides: TGCGCCAGCAGCTTGGCGGGACAGTCGAGGAATCAGCCCCAGCATTTT. The full variable domain, its missing parts supplied by reference TRBV5-1 and TRBJ1-5, is KAGVTQTPRYLIKTRGQQVTLSCSPISGHRSVSWYQQTPGQGLQFLFEYFSETQRNKGNFPGRFSGRQFSNSRSEMNVSTLELGDSALYLCASSLAGQSRNQPQHFGDGTRLSIL.

In this sample, this clonotype turned up many times. The chain has TRBV9 and TRBJ2-7, with TRBD1 matching 7 bases. The CDR3 totals 15 residues. Germline loops: CDR1 SGDLS, CDR2 YYNGEE. With V trimmed by 3 bases and J by 5 bases, 11 bases remained unmatched. DNA of the CDR3: TGTGCCAGCAGCGCGAGGACAGGTGAATCCGACGAGCAGTACTTC. This codes for CASSARTGESDEQYF.

This clonotype was observed many times. The V gene is TRBV9, the J gene TRBJ2-2; D gene uncertain. Germline V lookup: CDR1 SGDLS, CDR2 YYNGEE. This CDR3 is 15 amino acids long. The V end was cut by 2 bases, the J end by 6 bases, with 14 bases between. The CDR3 bases are TGTGCCAGCAGCGTTTCCATAGGAAACCCCGGGGAGCTGTTTTTT. Residues: CASSVSIGNPGELFF.